The next 25 T cell receptor beta chains were all read from a single sample in a study of cytomegalovirus exposure and HLA in healthy donors. The study ran its PCR with 60 Vbeta and 13 Jbeta primers. Generated by immunoSEQ multiplex PCR, the TCRdb table keeps only in-frame clones and is missing some. The repertoire holds around 150,000 clones, with roughly 80% as singletons. Sequencing was done on a sample of PBMCs. These receptors were taken from a male donor in good health and CMV-seronegative.

Only one count was recorded for this clone. This chain uses TRBV7-9 with TRBJ1-5, with TRBD1 matching 7 bases. The germline gives CDR1 SEHNR, CDR2 FQNEAQ (reference sequence). This CDR3 contains 15 residues. Trimming removed 0 bases from V and 3 bases from J; junction bases left unmatched: 2. CDR3 residues: CASSLAGTDNQPQHF. CDR3 sequence (DNA): TGTGCCAGCAGCTTAGCCGGGACAGACAATCAGCCCCAGCATTTT.

V usage is TRBV6-5 and J usage is TRBJ1-2; 9 bases agree with TRBD1. The germline CDR1 and CDR2 sequences are MNHEY and SVGAGI. The CDR3 extends over 16 amino acids. V lost 1 base to trimming and J lost 5 bases; unmatched junction nucleotides: 8. The CDR3 DNA follows: TGTGCCAGCAGTTACTGGGGACAGGGAGGGGGTTATGGCTACACCTTC. Protein: CASSYWGQGGGYGYTF.

V is TRBV27 and J is TRBJ2-4, with a tentative D call TRBD2 (5 bases). V lost 3 bases, J lost 2 bases, and 11 bases lay in between. The CDR3 runs to 15 residues. Looked up from germline, CDR1 is MNHEY and CDR2 is SMNVEV (reference sequence). In DNA, the CDR3 is TGTGCCAGCAGTTTTCGGGGATCCCCCAAAAACATTCAGTACTTC. Translated, it gives CASSFRGSPKNIQYF.

This chain connects TRBV14 to TRBJ1-1, with 10 bases matching TRBD1. CDR1 and CDR2 from the germline V gene are SGHDN and FVKESK. V shed 2 bases, J shed 0 bases, and the junction held 9 bases outside the gene matches. This CDR3 has 18 residues. The DNA for the CDR3 is TGTGCCAGCAGCCAACCTCCCCGGGACAGGGGAATGAACACTGAAGCTTTCTTT. This sequence encodes CASSQPPRDRGMNTEAFF.

The CDR3 sequence is CASSLDIYNEQFF. DNA for the CDR3: TGTGCCAGCAGCTTAGATATTTACAATGAGCAGTTCTTC. The rearrangement uses TRBV11-3 and TRBJ2-1; no clear D gene. CDR1 SGHNT and CDR2 YENEEA come from the germline V gene. The CDR3 is made up of 13 amino acids. V was clipped by 0 bases and J by 4 bases, with 4 bases between them.

The gene calls are TRBV19 and TRBJ2-5; 7 bases match TRBD2. CDR3 length: 14 residues. The V segment lost 5 bases and the J segment 2 bases; nucleotides outside the gene matches: 5. Germline V gene data show CDR1 as LNHDA and CDR2 as SQIVND (reference sequence). The CDR3 DNA reads TGTGCCAGTAGTCCAGGACTAGATCAAGAGACCCAGTACTTC. Amino acid sequence: CASSPGLDQETQYF.

The rearrangement uses TRBV4-1 and TRBJ2-2; D gene unclear. The CDR3 consists of 15 residues. The V and J ends lost 4 bases and 2 bases respectively, with 11 bases between them. Germline assignment: CDR1 MGHRA and CDR2 YSYEKL. The CDR3 bases are TGCGCCAGCAGCCTGGAGCGAGGAAACACCGGGGAGCTGTTTTTT. This translates into CASSLERGNTGELFF.

The chain has TRBV5-6 and TRBJ2-2; 7 bases map to TRBD1. The CDR3 spans 17 residues. From germline, CDR1 is SGHDT and CDR2 YYEEEE. V was pared by 0 bases and J by 2 bases, with 7 bases of the junction left unmatched. CDR3 in DNA: TGTGCCAGCAGCTTGGACAGGGGTAACCTTAACACCGGGGAGCTGTTTTTT. Translating gives CASSLDRGNLNTGELFF.

The chain is built from TRBV13 and TRBJ2-1; 10 bases map to TRBD2. V was pared by 5 bases and J by 7 bases, with 8 bases of the junction left unmatched. The CDR3 sequence is 15 residues long. In germline, CDR1 is PRHDT, CDR2 FYEKMQ (reference sequence). DNA for the CDR3: TGTGCCAGCAGCCAGAGCGGGGGGGCTTGGAATGAGCAGTTCTTC. It is translated as CASSQSGGAWNEQFF. The full variable domain, with the rest looked up from reference TRBV13 and TRBJ2-1, is AAGVIQSPRHLIKEKRETATLKCYPIPRHDTVYWYQQGPGQDPQFLISFYEKMQSDKGSIPDRFSAQQFSDYHSELNMSSLELGDSALYFCASSQSGGAWNEQFFGPGTRLTVL.

The V gene is TRBV28, the J gene TRBJ2-5, with TRBD1 identical over 12 bases. CDR3 length: 18 residues. The junction had 14 bases not matched to a gene; V was cut back by 4 bases and J by 5 bases. CDR1 MDHEN and CDR2 SYDVKM come from the germline V gene. In nucleotides, the CDR3 is TGTGCCAGCAGTTCACCCGGGACAGGGGGCGCCAGGTCGGAGACCCAGTACTTC. It is translated as CASSSPGTGGARSETQYF.

The gene calls are TRBV9 and TRBJ2-1, with TRBD2 identical over 7 bases. Per germline, CDR1 SGDLS and CDR2 YYNGEE. This CDR3 region has 15 residues. J lost 2 bases, V lost 0 bases, and 2 bases had no gene match. The CDR3 is CASSVDGGAYNEQFF. The CDR3 nucleotides read TGTGCCAGCAGCGTAGATGGGGGGGCCTACAATGAGCAGTTCTTC.

In DNA, the CDR3 is TGTGCCAGCAGCATCCGACTAGCAGAGAGCTCCTACGAGCAGTACTTC. Protein: CASSIRLAESSYEQYF. V usage is TRBV7-2 and J usage is TRBJ2-7, with 7 bases aligning to TRBD2. The ends lost 5 bases at V and 0 bases at J; junction bases unmatched: 10. Germline CDR1 SGHTA, CDR2 FQGNSA. This CDR3 spans 16 amino acids.

This clone was seen only once. This chain joins TRBV7-8 and TRBJ1-1; 7 nucleotides agree with TRBD1. With 5 bases clipped from V and 0 bases from J, the junction kept 3 bases outside the gene matches. CDR1 and CDR2 from the germline V gene are SGHVS and FQNEAQ. The length of the CDR3 is 14 residues. CDR3 bases: TGTGCCAGCAGCGAGGGACAGATGAACACTGAAGCTTTCTTT. Its translation: CASSEGQMNTEAFF. The full variable domain, its missing parts supplied by reference TRBV7-8 and TRBJ1-1, is GAGVSQSPRYKVAKRGQDVALRCDPISGHVSLFWYQQALGQGPEFLTYFQNEAQLDKSGLPSDRFFAERPEGSVSTLKIQRTQQEDSAVYLCASSEGQMNTEAFFGQGTRLTVV.

The rearrangement joins TRBV9 to TRBJ2-2; possibly TRBD2 for D (5 bases). This CDR3 has 18 residues. Between the trimmed V and J ends, which lost 2 bases and 6 bases, there was a span of 23 bases. CDR1 SGDLS and CDR2 YYNGEE come from the germline V gene. The CDR3 loop is CASSVPQRTGKLSGELFF. In DNA, the CDR3 is TGTGCCAGCAGCGTCCCCCAGAGGACGGGGAAGTTATCCGGGGAGCTGTTTTTT. Looking up the rest from reference TRBV9 and TRBJ2-2 gives the full variable domain: DSGVTQTPKHLITATGQRVTLRCSPRSGDLSVYWYQQSLDQGLQFLIQYYNGEERAKGNILERFSAQQFPDLHSELNLSSLELGDSALYFCASSVPQRTGKLSGELFFGEGSRLTVL.

This clone has a single count. The CDR3 region has the DNA TGCGCCAGCAGCCAAGATCGAGAGACAGAAGCTTTCTTT. This gives the protein CASSQDRETEAFF. The rearrangement links TRBV4-3 to TRBJ1-1; D unresolved. Germline CDR1 and CDR2: LGHNA and YSLEER. The length of the CDR3 is 13 residues. Trimming pared 0 bases from V and 8 bases from J, leaving 10 bases between.

This chain uses TRBV9 with TRBJ2-2; possible D gene TRBD1, 5 bases. The CDR3 spans 15 residues. V was cut by 0 bases and J by 2 bases, with 8 bases left in between. Germline assignment: CDR1 SGDLS and CDR2 YYNGEE. CDR3: CASSVAGINTGELFF. The CDR3 DNA reads as TGTGCCAGCAGCGTAGCAGGGATCAACACCGGGGAGCTGTTTTTT.

The genes are TRBV9 and TRBJ1-6; D possibly corresponds to TRBD1 (5 bases). Looked up from germline, CDR1 is SGDLS and CDR2 is YYNGEE. Trimming removed 7 bases from V and 6 bases from J, with 17 bases in between. The CDR3 totals 15 residues. The CDR3, as DNA: TGTGCCAGCGCCAAAGAGGGGAGGGGTAATTCACCCCTCCACTTT. Translation gives CASAKEGRGNSPLHF.

The chain couples TRBV29-1 to TRBJ1-5, with D perhaps TRBD1 (6 bases). Deletions cut 6 bases from V and 0 bases from J, with 12 bases between. The CDR3 has 14 amino acids. CDR1 SQVTM and CDR2 ANQGSEA come from the germline V gene. DNA of the CDR3: TGCAGCGTCACGGACAGAGCTAGCAATCAGCCCCAGCATTTT. This translates into CSVTDRASNQPQHF.

The gene calls are TRBV2 and TRBJ2-5, with 8 bases aligning to TRBD1. CDR1 and CDR2 from the germline V gene are SNHLY and FYNNEI. Trimming took 4 bases from V and 6 from J; bases not matched to a gene: 4. This CDR3 is 13 amino acids long. CDR3 sequence reads: CASSVQGAKTQYF. The CDR3 DNA is TGTGCCAGCAGTGTGCAGGGGGCGAAGACCCAGTACTTC.

This clone was detected only a few times. The V gene is TRBV4-3, the J gene TRBJ2-1, with 9 bases that match TRBD2. The CDR3 covers 16 residues. The V gene's germline CDR1 is LGHNA and CDR2 YSLEER. Germline trimming cut 0 bases from V and 8 bases from J; bases unmatched to any gene: 8. CDR3 sequence reads: CASSQDTGGRADEQFF. DNA of the CDR3: TGCGCCAGCAGCCAAGATACCGGCGGGAGGGCCGATGAGCAGTTCTTC.

The CDR3 region is CASSERLAGGAGELFF. CDR3 coding DNA: TGTGCCAGCAGTGAAAGGTTAGCGGGGGGCGCCGGGGAGCTGTTTTTT. This chain uses TRBV2 with TRBJ2-2, with 10 bases lining up with TRBD2. V gave up 2 bases and J gave up 6 bases; unmatched junction bases: 6. The CDR3 runs 16 residues. Germline-derived CDR1 and CDR2 are SNHLY and FYNNEI.

V is TRBV27 and J is TRBJ1-1, with TRBD1 matching 8 bases. Per germline, CDR1 MNHEY and CDR2 SMNVEV (reference sequence). The CDR3 has 16 residues. The ends lost 4 bases at V and 2 bases at J; junction bases unmatched: 9. For the CDR3, the DNA is TGTGCCAGCAGTTGGACAGGGAATTTTATAAACACTGAAGCTTTCTTT. Its translation: CASSWTGNFINTEAFF.

The V and J genes are TRBV7-3 and TRBJ2-7; 9 bases agree with TRBD2. Germline CDR1 and CDR2: SGHTA and FQGTGA. This CDR3 is built from 14 residues. Trimming cost V 2 bases and J 4 bases; bases outside gene matches: 3. CDR3 DNA sequence: TGTGCCAGCAGCTTAGGGCTAGCGGGATACGAGCAGTACTTC. Residues: CASSLGLAGYEQYF.

V is TRBV7-9 and J is TRBJ2-7, with a possible D match to TRBD1 (7 bases). CDR3 length: 14 amino acids. The germline gives CDR1 SEHNR, CDR2 FQNEAQ (reference sequence). Deletions cut 7 bases from V and 4 bases from J, with 17 bases between. CDR3 in DNA: TGTGCCAGCAACGACGACAGGGACTTTTACGAGCAGTACTTC. Translated, it gives CASNDDRDFYEQYF.

In regard to this clone: Mismatch with germline at one junction end may stem from a read error. This chain uses TRBV7-9 with TRBJ2-3; 9 bases are shared with TRBD1. CDR1 SEHNR and CDR2 FQNEAQ come from the germline V gene (reference sequence). The CDR3 is 17 amino acids. Here the CDR3 reads CSSSPLLRDRDADTQYF. The DNA of the CDR3 is TGTTCCAGCAGCCCACTACTCCGGGACAGGGATGCAGATACGCAGTATTTT.